This T cell receptor beta chain originates from a study of OX40 agonist ivuxolimab in advanced cancers. Study at large: Patients got intravenous ivuxolimab at 0.01 to 10 mg/kg every 2 weeks. Participants averaged approximately 60 years of age (range about 23 to 79) and were roughly 80% male. Overall study results and limits: The antigens recognized by the expanded peripheral T cells, that is their antigen specificity, were not determined. CD8+ T cells showed, on average, more clonal expansion than CD4+ cells.

Clones were sequenced by immunoSEQ multiplex PCR, and TCRdb holds only the in-frame ones, with some missing. The top ten clones hold 0.38% of a sample with some 66,000 clones, over 75% of them seen once. The CDR3 is 15 residues long. In germline, CDR1 is MNHEY, CDR2 SMNVEV (reference sequence). Trimming stripped 0 bases from V and 4 bases from J, with 10 bases between. Comment on this clone: What it binds is unknown.

The chain combines TRBV27 with TRBJ1-5; D not certain. This sequence was found in an adult with an advanced solid tumor such as melanoma, head and neck, liver or kidney cancer. Source: CD4+ or CD8+ T cells sorted from blood, taken in a trial of the OX40 agonist ivuxolimab. The CDR3, as DNA: TGTGCCAGCAGTTTATCGAGCTCGGGGAATCAGCCCCAGCATTTT. Residues: CASSLSSSGNQPQHF.